The sequence of this T cell receptor beta chain was determined in a study of blood T cell repertoires in COVID-19. Across the study: Samples came from the United States, Italy and Spain, spanning acute and convalescent COVID-19.

Participants had their cohort set by participant-reported clinical history. Cohort 3 recovery required two negative PCRs, clearance, or symptom resolution. Trimming stripped 3 bases from V and 0 bases from J, with 24 bases between. The germline V gene encodes CDR1 KGHSH and CDR2 LQKENI. The CDR3 contains 20 residues. Original handling: Amplification of reference gene primers was used by the study to estimate nucleated cell counts. Assay used: immunoSEQ multiplex PCR; TCRdb lists only in-frame clones, some missing. V, J and clone size derive from that table, while D and trimming were established from the DNA sequence. The sample lists hundreds of thousands of clones, over 85% occurring once.

The clonotype comes from a woman aged 25 to 39 who had recovered from COVID-19. The sample was PBMCs or T cells enriched from blood (not recorded which). J is TRBJ1-3 and V is TRBV18; D is perhaps TRBD1 (6 bases). This CDR3 is CASSPQTGTFGTSSGNTIYF. The CDR3 nucleotides read TGTGCCAGCTCACCCCAAACCGGGACATTTGGTACCAGCTCTGGAAACACCATATATTTT.